This T cell receptor (beta chain) was documented in a study of technical replicates of blood from a few donors. Assay used: immunoSEQ multiplex PCR; TCRdb lists only in-frame clones, some missing. The sample comprises about 82,000 clones, 90% to 95% of which are singletons, and around 0.37% rests with the top ten. V was shortened by 2 bases and J by 2 bases, with 13 bases between the two germline ends. CDR1 is LGHNT and CDR2 is FRNRAP in the germline V gene. This CDR3 has 16 residues. The sequence was obtained from a human donor in good health. Sequencing used T cells isolated from PBMCs. The chain joins TRBV12-5 to TRBJ1-5; no reliable D call. The CDR3 spells CASGLYREKGNQPQHF. The DNA of the CDR3 is TGTGCTAGTGGTTTGTATAGGGAGAAGGGCAATCAGCCCCAGCATTTT.